What follows are 8 T cell receptor beta chains derived from one specimen sequenced in a study of OX40 agonist ivuxolimab in advanced cancers. Generated by immunoSEQ multiplex PCR, the TCRdb table keeps only in-frame clones and is missing some. This table holds tens of thousands of clones, about 90% found once. This specimen was CD4+ or CD8+ T cells sorted from blood, taken in a trial of the OX40 agonist ivuxolimab. All receptors derive from an adult with an advanced solid tumor such as melanoma, head and neck, liver or kidney cancer.

The chain has TRBV7-2 and TRBJ2-7; weak D call: TRBD1 (5 bases). The CDR3 consists of 14 residues. Trimming took off 1 base at V and 5 bases at J, with 12 bases between the two ends. The V gene's germline CDR1 is SGHTA and CDR2 FQGNSA. The CDR3 DNA is TGTGCCAGCAGCTTAGGGCAGGGAAAACACGAGCAGTACTTC. Its translation: CASSLGQGKHEQYF.

This chain uses TRBV6-1 with TRBJ1-2; 7 bases line up with TRBD1. The CDR3 covers 16 residues. After removal of 4 bases from V and 3 bases from J, the junction contained 11 bases not matched to a gene. CDR1 MNHNS and CDR2 SASEGT come from the germline V gene. The CDR3 DNA follows: TGTGCCAGCAGTGTGGGACAGTGGGGAATCGACTATGGCTACACCTTC. Its protein is CASSVGQWGIDYGYTF.

This clone occurred many times. The sample holds other DNA sequences that translate to the same CDR3. The chain recombines TRBV10-3 with TRBJ2-7; 10 bases are shared with TRBD1. This CDR3 contains 14 residues. Germline loops: CDR1 ENHRY, CDR2 SYGVKD. J gave up 4 bases and V 2 bases, and 2 bases lay outside the gene matches. Written as DNA, the CDR3 is TGTGCCATCAGTGAGAAGGGACAGGGGTACGAGCAGTACTTC. As protein: CAISEKGQGYEQYF.

The gene calls are TRBV30 and TRBJ1-6, with D possibly being TRBD1 (5 bases). Germline V gene lookup returns CDR1 GTSNPN and CDR2 SVGIG (reference sequence). This CDR3 spans 13 amino acids. The V end was cut by 7 bases, the J end by 10 bases, with 17 bases between. CDR3 loop: CAFGGAAQSPLHF. Written as DNA, the CDR3 is TGTGCCTTTGGAGGGGCCGCCCAGTCACCCCTCCACTTT.

This clone has a single count. The chain combines TRBV18 with TRBJ1-1; D perhaps matches TRBD1 (5 bases). Trimming took 3 bases from V and 1 from J, leaving 15 bases between them. The CDR3 runs to 16 residues. Per germline, CDR1 KGHSH and CDR2 LQKENI. The CDR3 nucleotides read TGTGCCAGCTCACCCCTAGGACAAGGAAGGAACACTGAAGCTTTCTTT. Amino acids: CASSPLGQGRNTEAFF. Based on the CDR3 plus reference TRBV18 and TRBJ1-1, the full variable domain is NAGVMQNPRHLVRRRGQEARLRCSPMKGHSHVYWYRQLPEEGLKFMVYLQKENIIDESGMPKERFSAEFPKEGPSILRIQQVVRGDSAAYFCASSPLGQGRNTEAFFGQGTRLTVV.

The V call is TRBV7-6, the J call TRBJ2-3; 10 nucleotides align to TRBD2. The germline CDR1 and CDR2 sequences are SGHVS and FNYEAQ. Trimming took 3 bases from V and 0 from J; bases not matched to a gene: 3. CDR3 size: 16 residues. CDR3 sequence (DNA): TGTGCCAGCAGCTTCAGCGGGGGGGTTAGCACAGATACGCAGTATTTT. Its translation: CASSFSGGVSTDTQYF.

The chain is built from TRBV19 and TRBJ1-1, with 8 bases aligning to TRBD1. Unmatched junction bases numbered 4, after V lost 8 bases and J lost 2 bases. Germline values: CDR1 LNHDA, CDR2 SQIVND (reference sequence). The CDR3 extends over 13 amino acids. The CDR3 sequence: CASSDRGNTEAFF. The CDR3 DNA sequence: TGTGCCAGTTCAGACAGGGGAAACACTGAAGCTTTCTTT.

The table lists this clone with a count of one. The genes are TRBV9 and TRBJ1-3, with unresolved D. The V gene's germline CDR1 is SGDLS and CDR2 YYNGEE. Trimming removed 0 bases from V and 0 bases from J, with 10 bases in between. This CDR3 region has 16 residues. The chain's CDR3 is CASSVGGPTSGNTIYF. CDR3 in DNA: TGTGCCAGCAGCGTAGGAGGTCCCACCTCTGGAAACACCATATATTTT. Supplemented by reference TRBV9 and TRBJ1-3, the full variable domain reads DSGVTQTPKHLITATGQRVTLRCSPRSGDLSVYWYQQSLDQGLQFLIQYYNGEERAKGNILERFSAQQFPDLHSELNLSSLELGDSALYFCASSVGGPTSGNTIYFGEGSWLTVV.